This T cell receptor beta chain was obtained from a study of blood T cell repertoires in COVID-19. As for the study in general: Sample material is recorded as cDNA or gDNA derived from T cells, B-cell-depleted T cells, or PBMCs.

Assay used: immunoSEQ multiplex PCR; TCRdb lists only in-frame clones, some missing. The sample lists approximately 200,000 clones; around 90% were seen once. J lost 9 bases, V lost 0 bases, and 6 bases had no gene match. Germline V lookup: CDR1 SGDLS, CDR2 YYNGEE. The CDR3 extends over 15 amino acids. The material sequenced was PBMCs or T cells enriched from blood (not recorded which). The sequence was obtained from a woman in her 30s who had recovered from COVID-19. The chain links TRBV9 to TRBJ1-6; 7 nucleotides line up with TRBD1. The DNA for the CDR3 is TGTGCCAGCAGCGTAGCGGCAGGGGGATCTTCACCCCTCCACTTT. As protein: CASSVAAGGSSPLHF.